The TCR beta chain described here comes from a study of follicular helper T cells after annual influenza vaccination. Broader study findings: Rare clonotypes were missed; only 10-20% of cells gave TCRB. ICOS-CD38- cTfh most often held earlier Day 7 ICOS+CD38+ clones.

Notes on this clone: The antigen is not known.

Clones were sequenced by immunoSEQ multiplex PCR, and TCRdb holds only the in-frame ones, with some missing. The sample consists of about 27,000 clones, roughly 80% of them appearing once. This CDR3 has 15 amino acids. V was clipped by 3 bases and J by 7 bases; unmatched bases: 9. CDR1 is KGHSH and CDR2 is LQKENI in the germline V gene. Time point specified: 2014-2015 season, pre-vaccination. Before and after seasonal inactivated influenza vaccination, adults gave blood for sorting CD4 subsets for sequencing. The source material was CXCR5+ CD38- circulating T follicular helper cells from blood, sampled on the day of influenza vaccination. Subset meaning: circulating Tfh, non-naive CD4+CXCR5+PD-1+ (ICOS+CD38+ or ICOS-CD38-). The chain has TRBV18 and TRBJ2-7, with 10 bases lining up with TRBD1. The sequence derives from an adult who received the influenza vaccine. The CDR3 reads CASSPPRDRGGEQYF. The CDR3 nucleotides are TGTGCCAGCTCACCCCCCCGGGACAGGGGTGGAGAGCAGTACTTC.